These 21 T cell receptor beta chains were sequenced from one sample in a study of blood T cell repertoires in COVID-19. The method was immunoSEQ multiplex PCR; TCRdb's version includes in-frame clones alone and lacks a portion of them. The data show around 130,000 clones, with around 80% seen just once and 1.5% to 2% held by the top ten. Sequences were obtained from PBMCs or T cells enriched from blood (not recorded which). These receptors were taken from a woman between 18 and 30 years old who had been exposed to COVID-19.

The chain joins TRBV30 to TRBJ1-3, with TRBD1 matching over 7 bases. CDR3 length equals 15 residues. Losses at the gene ends were 3 bases for V and 5 bases for J; bases not matched to a gene: 10. The germline V gene has CDR1 GTSNPN and CDR2 SVGIG (reference sequence). CDR3 nucleotide sequence: TGTGCCTGGAGCCCCCCCGACAGGGCTCGAAACACCATATATTTT. Translation gives CAWSPPDRARNTIYF.

This clone was seen a single time. This chain links TRBV11-2 with TRBJ2-7, with D perhaps matching TRBD2 (5 bases). CDR1 is SGHAT and CDR2 is FQNNGV in the germline V gene. Trimming removed 6 bases at V and 0 bases at J, with 6 bases between. The CDR3 runs to 12 residues. CDR3 in DNA: TGTGCCAGCAGTACTAGCTCCTACGAGCAGTACTTC. Its translation is CASSTSSYEQYF.

The table lists this clone with many counts. The rearrangement links TRBV21-1 to TRBJ2-7; the table's D call, TRBD2, has no DNA check behind it. TRBV21-1 is a known pseudogene. The CDR3 is 13 amino acids. The CDR3 here is CASRRDWKYEQYF. The CDR3 region has the DNA TGTGCCAGCAGACGGGACTGGAAATACGAGCAGTACTTC.

V gene TRBV6-5 combines with J gene TRBJ2-7, with TRBD1 identical over 9 bases. The CDR3 is 15 residues long. V was pared by 4 bases and J by 3 bases, with 7 bases of the junction left unmatched. CDR1 and CDR2 from the germline V gene are MNHEY and SVGAGI. As DNA, the CDR3 is TGTGCCAGCAGTTCGACCGGGACAGGGTACTACGAGCAGTACTTC. It yields the protein CASSSTGTGYYEQYF.

V gene TRBV5-6 combines with J gene TRBJ2-5, with TRBD2 matching 8 bases. CDR1 SGHDT and CDR2 YYEEEE come from the germline V gene. The CDR3 has 15 residues. V lost 4 bases, J lost 4 bases, and 9 bases stayed unmatched. Here the CDR3 DNA reads TGTGCCAGCAGCGCCAGGGGACTAGAGCTAGAGACCCAGTACTTC. This sequence encodes CASSARGLELETQYF.

This chain connects TRBV29-1 to TRBJ2-1; 10 bases align to TRBD2. CDR1 is SQVTM and CDR2 is ANQGSEA in the germline V gene. This CDR3 has 14 residues. Trimming cost V 7 bases and J 7 bases; bases outside gene matches: 10. The CDR3 reads CSAVSLAGVNEQFF. CDR3 DNA: TGCAGCGCAGTGAGTCTAGCGGGAGTTAATGAGCAGTTCTTC.

The chain couples TRBV10-3 to TRBJ1-6; 9 bases are a match to TRBD1. V gave up 4 bases and J gave up 8 bases; unmatched junction bases: 3. CDR3 size: 14 residues. CDR1 is ENHRY and CDR2 is SYGVKD in the germline V gene. CDR3 in amino acids: CAISGRTGDSPLHF. DNA of the CDR3: TGTGCCATCAGTGGCCGGACAGGGGATTCACCCCTCCACTTT.

V is TRBV7-6 and J is TRBJ1-4; no definite D call. Per germline, CDR1 SGHVS and CDR2 FNYEAQ. V lost 1 base, J lost 0 bases, and 6 bases lay in between. The CDR3 covers 15 residues. The CDR3, as DNA: TGTGCCAGCAGCTTAGAGCCATCAACTAATGAAAAACTGTTTTTT. It translates to CASSLEPSTNEKLFF.

This rearrangement joins TRBV10-3 to TRBJ1-2; D ambiguous. Germline loops: CDR1 ENHRY, CDR2 SYGVKD. CDR3 length equals 12 residues. V lost 0 bases and J lost 7, with 6 bases in between. CDR3 in amino acids: CAISESERGYTF. As DNA, the CDR3 is TGTGCCATCAGTGAGTCCGAGCGTGGCTACACCTTC.

V is TRBV6-2 or TRBV6-3 and J is TRBJ1-2; D call uncertain. Trimming shortened V by 2 bases and J by 14 bases, and 15 bases separated the two germline ends. Germline loops: CDR1 MNHEY, CDR2 SVGEGT. The CDR3 sequence is 12 residues long. The CDR3 nucleotides read TGTGCCAGCAGTTACACTTCCCGCCGTACGACCTTC. Protein sequence: CASSYTSRRTTF.

This chain uses TRBV9 with TRBJ2-3; maybe TRBD1 (5 bases). Deletions cut 4 bases from V and 0 bases from J, with 12 bases between. The CDR3 is 15 amino acids. Germline values: CDR1 SGDLS, CDR2 YYNGEE. The DNA of the CDR3 is TGTGCCAGCAGCTCATATGGGGCAAGCACAGATACGCAGTATTTT. It codes for CASSSYGASTDTQYF.

V is TRBV30 and J is TRBJ2-7; 10 bases fit TRBD2. V shed 3 bases, J shed 4 bases, and the junction held 9 bases outside the gene matches. Germline V gene data show CDR1 as GTSNPN and CDR2 as SVGIG (reference sequence). This CDR3 has 15 amino acids. The CDR3 region has the DNA TGTGCCTGGAGCGGCGAGCGGGAGGGCCCATACGAGCAGTACTTC. It specifies CAWSGEREGPYEQYF. The whole variable domain, remainder taken from reference TRBV30 and TRBJ2-7, is SQTIHQWPATLVQPVGSPLSLECTVEGTSNPNLYWYRQAAGRGLQLLFYSVGIGQISSEVPQNLSASRPQDRQFILSSKKLLLSDSGFYLCAWSGEREGPYEQYFGPGTRLTVT.

The J gene is TRBJ2-7, the V gene TRBV5-1, with D possibly matching TRBD2 (6 bases). The CDR3 has 15 amino acids. Germline V gene data show CDR1 as SGHRS and CDR2 as YFSETQ. Trimming removed 5 bases at V and 0 bases at J, with 15 bases between. Here the CDR3 DNA reads TGCGCCAGCAGTCAAAGCGGAGGGAACTCCTACGAGCAGTACTTC. Translation gives CASSQSGGNSYEQYF.

This clone occurred once. This chain links TRBV5-4 with TRBJ2-7; 11 nucleotides line up with TRBD2. The CDR3 is 15 residues long. Germline CDR1 reads SGHNT; CDR2 reads YYREEE (reference sequence). J gave up 2 bases and V 4 bases, and 5 bases lay outside the gene matches. The CDR3, as DNA: TGTGCCAGCAGCGGGGGGACTAGCGGCCCCTACGAGCAGTACTTC. Its translation is CASSGGTSGPYEQYF.

V gene TRBV28 combines with J gene TRBJ2-5; the D gene is possibly TRBD2 (6 bases). This CDR3 spans 13 amino acids. V was clipped by 9 bases and J by 4 bases, with 15 bases between them. Germline V lookup: CDR1 MDHEN, CDR2 SYDVKM. In DNA form, the CDR3 reads TGTGCCAGTGGAGGGAGTTTGCGAGAGACCCAGTACTTC. It codes for CASGGSLRETQYF.

The chain is built from TRBV28 and TRBJ2-3; TRBD2 might be the D (5 bases). This CDR3 is 13 amino acids long. The germline gives CDR1 MDHEN, CDR2 SYDVKM. Trimming left V 3 bases short and J 5 bases short, with 9 bases between. CDR3 protein: CASSFGVEDTQYF. Written as DNA, the CDR3 is TGTGCCAGCAGTTTCGGGGTTGAAGATACGCAGTATTTT.

The genes are TRBV19 and TRBJ1-2, with D possibly being TRBD1 (5 bases). CDR1 and CDR2 (germline): LNHDA, SQIVND (reference sequence). V lost 10 bases and J 5 bases, leaving 8 bases between the germline ends. CDR3 length: 10 residues. CDR3 region: CATRTYGYTF. CDR3 bases: TGTGCCACCCGGACATATGGCTACACCTTC.

Here the CDR3 DNA reads TGTGCCAGCAGCCCCGGGCCTCAGGGTGGCTACACCTTC. This sequence encodes CASSPGPQGGYTF. The chain employs TRBV12-3 or TRBV12-4 and TRBJ1-2; TRBD1 is a possible D gene (5 bases). The CDR3 length is 13 residues. The germline V and J ends were trimmed by 6 bases and 7 bases, with 15 bases remaining between them.

Written as DNA, the CDR3 is TGTGCCAGCAGCTTAAAGGCGGGAGGTTCGGTGGAGACCCAGTACTTC. Translation gives CASSLKAGGSVETQYF. This chain joins TRBV7-3 and TRBJ2-5; 8 positions agree with TRBD2. This CDR3 is 16 amino acids long. The J segment lost 5 bases and the V segment lost 1 base, leaving 9 bases of the junction unmatched. Germline CDR1 and CDR2: SGHTA and FQGTGA. The full variable domain, in which reference TRBV7-3 and TRBJ2-5 provide the parts outside the CDR3, is GAGVSQTPSNKVTEKGKYVELRCDPISGHTALYWYRQSLGQGPEFLIYFQGTGAADDSGLPNDRFFAVRPEGSVSTLKIQRTERGDSAVYLCASSLKAGGSVETQYFGPGTRLLVL.

This rearrangement joins TRBV19 to TRBJ1-5; D may be TRBD1 (5 bases). The CDR3 runs to 14 residues. V gave up 3 bases and J gave up 1 base, with 7 bases separating them. Germline assignment: CDR1 LNHDA and CDR2 SQIVND (reference sequence). The CDR3 DNA follows: TGTGCCAGTAGTATGGGGGGAAGCAATCAGCCCCAGCATTTT. As protein: CASSMGGSNQPQHF.

The chain joins TRBV6-5 to TRBJ2-6; maybe TRBD2 (6 bases). V lost 8 bases, J lost 0 bases, and 11 bases lay in between. Germline CDR1 is MNHEY and CDR2 is SVGAGI. The CDR3 loop spans 15 amino acids. CDR3 amino acids: CASHSGVSGANVLTF. CDR3 DNA sequence: TGTGCCAGCCATTCGGGGGTCTCTGGGGCCAACGTCCTGACTTTC.